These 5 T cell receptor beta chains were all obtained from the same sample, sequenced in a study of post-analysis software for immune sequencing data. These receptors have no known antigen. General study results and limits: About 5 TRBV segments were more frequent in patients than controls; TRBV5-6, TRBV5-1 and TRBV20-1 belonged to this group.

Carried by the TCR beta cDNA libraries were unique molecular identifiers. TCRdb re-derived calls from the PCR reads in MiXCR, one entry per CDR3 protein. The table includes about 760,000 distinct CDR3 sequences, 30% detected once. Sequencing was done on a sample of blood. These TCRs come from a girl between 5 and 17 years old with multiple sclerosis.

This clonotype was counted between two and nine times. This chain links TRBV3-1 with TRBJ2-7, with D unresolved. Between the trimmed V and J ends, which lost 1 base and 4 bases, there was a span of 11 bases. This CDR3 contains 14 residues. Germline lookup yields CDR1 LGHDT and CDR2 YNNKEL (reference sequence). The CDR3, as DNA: TGTGCCAGCAGCCAAGTCGACGGCCGTTACGAGCAGTACTTC. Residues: CASSQVDGRYEQYF.

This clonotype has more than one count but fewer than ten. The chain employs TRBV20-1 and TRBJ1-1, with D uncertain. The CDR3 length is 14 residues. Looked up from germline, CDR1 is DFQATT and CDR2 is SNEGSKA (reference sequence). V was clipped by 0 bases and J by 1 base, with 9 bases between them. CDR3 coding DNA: TGCAGTGCTAGAGACCCGGTGCGGAACACTGAAGCTTTCTTT. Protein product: CSARDPVRNTEAFF.

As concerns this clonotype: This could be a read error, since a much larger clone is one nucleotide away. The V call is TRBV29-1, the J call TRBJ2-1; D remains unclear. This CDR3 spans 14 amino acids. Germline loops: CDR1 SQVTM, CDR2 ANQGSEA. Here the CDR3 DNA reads TGCGGCGTTGACCTGGATAGCTCCTACAATGAGCAGTTCTTC. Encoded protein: CGVDLDSSYNEQFF.

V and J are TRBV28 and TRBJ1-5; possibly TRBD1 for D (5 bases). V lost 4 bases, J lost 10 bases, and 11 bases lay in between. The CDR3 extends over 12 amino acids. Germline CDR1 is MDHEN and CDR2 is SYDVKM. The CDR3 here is CASSWDRGPQHF. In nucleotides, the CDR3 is TGTGCCAGCAGTTGGGACCGTGGACCCCAGCATTTT. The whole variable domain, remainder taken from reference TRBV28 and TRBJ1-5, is DVKVTQSSRYLVKRTGEKVFLECVQDMDHENMFWYRQDPGLGLRLIYFSYDVKMKEKGDIPEGYSVSREKKERFSLILESASTNQTSMYLCASSWDRGPQHFGDGTRLSIL.

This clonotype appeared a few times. CDR3 sequence reads: CAISEGDQETQYF. The CDR3 DNA reads as TGTGCCATCAGTGAGGGGGACCAAGAGACCCAGTACTTC. The rearrangement links TRBV10-3 to TRBJ2-5, with no clear D. CDR1 and CDR2 from the germline V gene are ENHRY and SYGVKD. CDR3 size: 13 residues. V dropped 2 bases and J dropped 0 bases, with 4 bases sitting between them.